Below, 26 T cell receptor beta chains from the same sample are listed, as sequenced in a study of blood T cell repertoires in COVID-19. Here immunoSEQ multiplex PCR was the method, and the copy in TCRdb shows in-frame clones only, minus some. This table holds under 130,000 clones, 69% found once. The sequencing sample was made of peripheral blood. The receptors shown here come from an elderly man with acute or convalescent COVID-19.

The chain has TRBV7-8 and TRBJ2-3; D ambiguous. V was cut by 2 bases and J by 6 bases, with 12 bases left in between. The length of the CDR3 is 14 residues. Germline V CDR1 and CDR2: SGHVS, FQNEAQ. The chain's CDR3 is CASSLSSALDTQYF. The CDR3 bases are TGTGCCAGCAGCTTAAGTTCCGCGTTGGATACGCAGTATTTT.

This clone was observed a few times. This chain uses TRBV27 with TRBJ1-5; 9 nucleotides line up with TRBD1. CDR3 size: 13 residues. V lost 4 bases and J lost 6; bases outside the gene matches: 1. Germline V lookup: CDR1 MNHEY, CDR2 SMNVEV (reference sequence). DNA for the CDR3: TGTGCCAGCAGTTCGACAGGGGGTCAGCCCCAGCATTTT. It translates to CASSSTGGQPQHF.

The CDR3 loop is CASSLVASSLTDTQYF. The CDR3 nucleotides are TGTGCCAGCAGCTTAGTTGCCAGTTCCCTTACAGATACGCAGTATTTT. The chain combines TRBV11-2 with TRBJ2-3; no definite D call. V shed 1 base and J shed 3 bases, with 14 bases lying between them. The length of the CDR3 is 16 residues. Per germline, CDR1 SGHAT and CDR2 FQNNGV.

This clone was observed a few times. The rearrangement links TRBV3-1 (or the pseudogene TRBV3-2) to TRBJ1-2, with D tentatively TRBD1 (5 bases). The V end was cut by 4 bases, the J end by 6 bases, with 18 bases between. Germline V gene lookup returns CDR1 LGHDT and CDR2 YNNKEL (reference sequence). The CDR3 runs 15 residues. DNA for the CDR3: TGTGCCAGCAGCCCCCGGACACCCCGCTGGGATGGCTACACCTTC. This translates into CASSPRTPRWDGYTF.

This chain uses TRBV9 with TRBJ1-1; possible D gene TRBD1, 5 bases. Germline CDR1 and CDR2: SGDLS and YYNGEE. This CDR3 is 14 amino acids long. V was clipped by 3 bases and J by 2 bases, with 11 bases between them. Here the CDR3 reads CASSEGLTNTEAFF. In DNA form, the CDR3 reads TGTGCCAGCAGCGAGGGACTGACAAACACTGAAGCTTTCTTT.

This clone turned up a few times. The chain recombines TRBV30 with TRBJ1-4; D is ambiguous. In germline, CDR1 is GTSNPN, CDR2 SVGIG (reference sequence). V lost 4 bases to trimming and J lost 5 bases, with 14 bases between them. The CDR3 runs 14 residues. The CDR3 reads CAWTHELPNEKLFF. For the CDR3, the DNA is TGTGCCTGGACGCACGAACTCCCCAATGAAAAACTGTTTTTT.

The chain has TRBV6-5 and TRBJ1-3, with 8 bases lining up with TRBD1. With V trimmed by 8 bases and J by 8 bases, 8 bases remained unmatched. Germline CDR1 and CDR2: MNHEY and SVGAGI. The CDR3 extends over 13 amino acids. CDR3 sequence: CASCLGQVDTIYF. In DNA, the CDR3 is TGTGCCAGCTGTTTGGGACAGGTGGACACCATATATTTT.

The chain combines TRBV12-3 or TRBV12-4 with TRBJ2-7; D is ambiguous. Between the trimmed V and J ends, which lost 6 bases and 4 bases, there was a span of 13 bases. The CDR3 has 13 amino acids. The CDR3 sequence: CASRTQNQYEQYF. CDR3 in DNA: TGTGCCAGCAGGACTCAGAATCAATACGAGCAGTACTTC.

The V gene is TRBV7-3, the J gene TRBJ2-1, with TRBD2 matching over 7 bases. Losses at the gene ends were 7 bases for V and 4 bases for J; bases not matched to a gene: 10. The CDR3 is made up of 15 amino acids. Germline V gene sequence: CDR1 SGHTA, CDR2 FQGTGA. This CDR3 reads CASTGGFGDYNEQFF. DNA for the CDR3: TGTGCCAGCACGGGGGGATTTGGAGATTACAATGAGCAGTTCTTC.

In its sample, this clone was seen a few times. V is TRBV28 and J is TRBJ1-4; D call uncertain. With 5 bases removed from V and 4 bases from J, the gap between germline ends came to 14 bases. There are 15 residues in the CDR3. Germline V gives CDR1 MDHEN, CDR2 SYDVKM. The CDR3 DNA reads as TGTGCCAGCAGTCTGGACGGAGGACGTAATGAAAAACTGTTTTTT. Its translation is CASSLDGGRNEKLFF.

On this clone itself: Sequence at one end of the junction differs from germline and may be a read error. The chain links TRBV28 to TRBJ2-7; TRBD2 matches 7 bases. CDR3 length: 15 residues. CDR1 MDHEN and CDR2 SYDVKM come from the germline V gene. The CDR3 DNA is TGTGCCAGCAGTCTCCGGGGGGTTTTGTCCTACGGGCAGTACTTC. The encoded protein is CASSLRGVLSYGQYF.

This clone has only one observation. The chain combines TRBV3-1 (or the pseudogene TRBV3-2) with TRBJ2-3; weak D call: TRBD1 (6 bases). This CDR3 is built from 13 residues. V was cut by 4 bases and J by 13 bases, with 18 bases left in between. CDR1 and CDR2 from the germline V gene are LGHDT and YNNKEL (reference sequence). CDR3 nucleotide sequence: TGTGCCAGCAGCCTCTACAGGGAAATTTCAAAGTATTTT. Amino acids: CASSLYREISKYF.

This CDR3 is CASSLYASGSYNEQFF. Written as DNA, the CDR3 is TGTGCCAGCAGCTTATATGCTAGCGGGAGCTACAATGAGCAGTTCTTC. The chain carries TRBV7-2 and TRBJ2-1; 10 bases map to TRBD2. The CDR3 is made up of 16 amino acids. The V gene's germline CDR1 is SGHTA and CDR2 FQGNSA. V gave up 2 bases and J gave up 3 bases; unmatched junction bases: 4.

The gene calls are TRBV25-1 and TRBJ2-5, with D possibly TRBD2 on 6 matching bases. The CDR3 has 12 residues. Germline-derived CDR1 and CDR2 are MGHDK and SYGVNS. Trimming left V 5 bases short and J 9 bases short, with 13 bases between. The CDR3 coding sequence is TGTGCCAGCAGTAGGGATCCGGGGGCCCAGTACTTC. Its protein is CASSRDPGAQYF.

The chain has TRBV6-1 and TRBJ1-6; 11 nucleotides match TRBD1. This CDR3 spans 19 amino acids. Germline assignment: CDR1 MNHNS and CDR2 SASEGT. V lost 4 bases and J lost 0; bases outside the gene matches: 8. The CDR3: CASSVSRDRGSSYNSPLHF. The CDR3 DNA follows: TGTGCCAGCAGTGTATCAAGGGACAGGGGGAGCTCCTATAATTCACCCCTCCACTTT.

J is TRBJ2-5 and V is TRBV5-6, with 9 bases aligning to TRBD2. Per the germline V gene, CDR1 is SGHDT and CDR2 is YYEEEE. V lost 2 bases, J lost 5 bases, and 4 bases stayed unmatched. The CDR3 runs 14 residues. The CDR3 loop reads CASSFLAGFETQYF. For the CDR3, the DNA is TGTGCCAGCAGCTTTCTAGCGGGATTTGAGACCCAGTACTTC.

J is TRBJ1-1 and V is TRBV4-2; TRBD1 agrees at 7 bases. CDR3 length: 15 amino acids. Germline CDR1 is LGHNA and CDR2 is YNFKEQ. The V and J ends lost 8 bases and 4 bases, in that order; junction bases with no gene match: 13. The CDR3 nucleotides read TGTGCCAGCGGTCTAGACAGGGTTTCAGGCACTGAAGCTTTCTTT. Translation: CASGLDRVSGTEAFF.

The rearrangement links TRBV9 to TRBJ2-5; TRBD1 agrees at 8 bases. Germline V CDR1 and CDR2: SGDLS, YYNGEE. The CDR3 sequence is 18 residues long. The V and J ends lost 0 bases and 1 base, in that order; junction bases with no gene match: 11. CDR3 region: CASSVGKGWDRLQETQYF. DNA of the CDR3: TGTGCCAGCAGCGTAGGGAAGGGTTGGGACAGGCTCCAAGAGACCCAGTACTTC.

J is TRBJ2-7 and V is TRBV7-2; 10 bases align to TRBD2. J was trimmed by 5 bases and V by 3 bases; bases with no gene match: 7. Germline CDR1 and CDR2: SGHTA and FQGNSA. The CDR3 totals 15 residues. The CDR3 sequence: CASSFPGTSVNEQYF. The CDR3 DNA sequence: TGTGCCAGCAGCTTCCCGGGGACTAGCGTAAACGAGCAGTACTTC. The full variable domain, completed using reference TRBV7-2 and TRBJ2-7, is GAGVSQSPSNKVTEKGKDVELRCDPISGHTALYWYRQSLGQGLEFLIYFQGNSAPDKSGLPSDRFSAERTGGSVSTLTIQRTQQEDSAVYLCASSFPGTSVNEQYFGPGTRLTVT.

This chain joins TRBV11-2 and TRBJ2-1, with 7 bases that match TRBD2. The CDR3 is 14 residues long. Germline loops: CDR1 SGHAT, CDR2 FQNNGV. V trimming: 4 bases; J trimming: 10 bases; junction bases outside the gene matches: 10. The DNA of the CDR3 is TGTGCCAGCAGCTCCGTAGCGGGCGTTCTAGAGCAGTTCTTC. It yields the protein CASSSVAGVLEQFF.

In DNA, the CDR3 is TGTGCCAGCAGCCCCGGTGGACACTCCTACGAGCAGTACTTC. It specifies CASSPGGHSYEQYF. This chain connects TRBV7-2 to TRBJ2-7, with D possibly matching TRBD1 (5 bases). V lost 5 bases, J lost 0 bases, and 11 bases lay in between. The germline gives CDR1 SGHTA, CDR2 FQGNSA. The CDR3 is made up of 14 amino acids.

The chain joins TRBV5-1 to TRBJ2-1, with 7 bases aligning to TRBD2. CDR1 and CDR2 (germline): SGHRS, YFSETQ. This CDR3 has 14 amino acids. Trimming took 3 bases from V and 4 from J; bases not matched to a gene: 4. CDR3 sequence (DNA): TGCGCCAGCAGCTCTCGGACTAGATACAATGAGCAGTTCTTC. Translation: CASSSRTRYNEQFF.

V gene TRBV28 combines with J gene TRBJ1-5; 7 nucleotides agree with TRBD1. After removal of 5 bases from V and 9 bases from J, the junction contained 4 bases not matched to a gene. CDR3 length: 12 amino acids. CDR1 is MDHEN, CDR2 SYDVKM, per germline. The CDR3 loop is CASSQGESPQHF. CDR3 coding DNA: TGTGCCAGCAGTCAGGGGGAATCGCCCCAGCATTTT.

This chain joins TRBV28 and TRBJ2-1; 10 positions match TRBD2. V lost 4 bases to trimming and J lost 9 bases; unmatched junction nucleotides: 9. Germline lookup yields CDR1 MDHEN and CDR2 SYDVKM. This CDR3 is built from 15 residues. CDR3 bases: TGTGCCAGCAGTTCAAGTAGCGGGAGGTTTAGTGAGCAGTTCTTC. This gives the protein CASSSSSGRFSEQFF.

V is TRBV6-5 and J is TRBJ2-5; 7 positions match TRBD1. The CDR3 extends over 13 amino acids. Germline V lookup: CDR1 MNHEY, CDR2 SVGAGI. The V and J ends lost 0 bases and 6 bases, in that order; junction bases with no gene match: 1. The CDR3 DNA sequence: TGTGCCAGCAGTTACTCAAGGGGGCAGACCCAGTACTTC. Protein product: CASSYSRGQTQYF.

This rearrangement joins TRBV27 to TRBJ1-1, with D perhaps TRBD1 (5 bases). The germline CDR1 and CDR2 sequences are MNHEY and SMNVEV (reference sequence). This CDR3 has 14 amino acids. Trimming took 6 bases from V and 3 from J, leaving 14 bases between them. The CDR3 region has the DNA TGTGCCAGCAGAAAGTGGGGCGACCACACTGAAGCTTTCTTT. The encoded protein is CASRKWGDHTEAFF.